What follows are 30 T cell receptor beta chains derived from one specimen sequenced in a study of CD8+CD57+ T cells in acquired aplastic anemia (dated by TCRdb to the late 2010s). Flow cytometry had shown CD8+CD57+ cell expansion in the patients selected for sequencing. Instrument used: Illumina HiSeq 2000. Profiling of TCR beta VDJ combinations and CDR3 sequences used genomic DNA as the template. TCRdb took the public reads, trimmed them with fastp at Q25, ran MiXCR for clone calling and kept in-frame beta chains. Identical CDR3 proteins give one entry, which carries the most common genes and DNA. The sample table records 220,000 or so distinct CDR3 sequences; 65% of these occur just once. The ten largest account for around 50% of the sample. Sequences were obtained from sorted CD4+, CD8+, or CD8+CD57+ T cells (not recorded which) from PBMCs. Every receptor here comes from a human donor with aplastic anemia.

At least ten counts were recorded for this clonotype. This rearrangement joins TRBV9 to TRBJ2-3, with 7 bases that match TRBD2. Per germline, CDR1 SGDLS and CDR2 YYNGEE. This CDR3 has 17 residues. Trimming took 0 bases from V and 0 from J; bases not matched to a gene: 7. This chain's CDR3 is CASSVDGSGESTDTQYF. The CDR3 coding sequence is TGTGCCAGCAGCGTAGACGGGAGCGGGGAAAGCACAGATACGCAGTATTTT.

V usage is TRBV5-8 and J usage is TRBJ2-1; tentative D call: TRBD2 (6 bases). CDR1 is SGHTS and CDR2 is YDEGEE in the germline V gene. V was pared by 5 bases and J by 2 bases, with 20 bases between. The CDR3 is 17 amino acids. The DNA for the CDR3 is TGTGCCAGCAGTGAAGTACCGGGGGACGCAACCTACAATGAGCAGTTCTTC. Protein sequence: CASSEVPGDATYNEQFF. The full variable domain, in which reference TRBV5-8 and TRBJ2-1 provide the parts outside the CDR3, is EAGVTQSPTHLIKTRGQQATLRCSPISGHTSVYWYQQALGLGLQFLLWYDEGEERNRGNFPPRFSGRQFPNYSSELNVNALELEDSALYLCASSEVPGDATYNEQFFGPGTRLTVL.

The V and J genes are TRBV9 and TRBJ2-6, with D perhaps matching TRBD1 (5 bases). CDR1 and CDR2 from the germline V gene are SGDLS and YYNGEE. V shed 3 bases and J shed 1 base, with 8 bases lying between them. The CDR3 covers 15 residues. The CDR3 here is CASSAQVSGANVLTF. CDR3 in DNA: TGTGCCAGCAGCGCACAGGTATCTGGGGCCAACGTCCTGACTTTC.

The V and J genes are TRBV10-3 and TRBJ2-2; 12 positions match TRBD1. The germline V gene has CDR1 ENHRY and CDR2 SYGVKD. The J segment lost 4 bases and the V segment lost 8 bases, leaving 2 bases of the junction unmatched. The CDR3 contains 14 residues. The CDR3 region is CAIGGQGATGELFF. The CDR3, as DNA: TGTGCCATCGGGGGACAGGGGGCCACCGGGGAGCTGTTTTTT.

This rearrangement joins TRBV20-1 to TRBJ1-1, with D maybe TRBD1 (5 bases). The germline V gene encodes CDR1 DFQATT and CDR2 SNEGSKA (reference sequence). The V end was cut by 6 bases, the J end by 3 bases, with 17 bases between. This CDR3 has 14 residues. This chain's CDR3 is CSANRDASYTEAFF. CDR3 in DNA: TGCAGTGCGAACCGGGACGCCAGCTACACTGAAGCTTTCTTT.

This clonotype was seen only a few times. The chain carries TRBV15 and TRBJ2-5; D possibly corresponds to TRBD2 (5 bases). Germline values: CDR1 LNHNV, CDR2 YYDKDF (reference sequence). V was cut by 0 bases and J by 5 bases, with 19 bases left in between. The length of the CDR3 is 17 residues. The CDR3: CATSRDAEDLGWETQYF. The CDR3, as DNA: TGTGCCACCAGCAGAGATGCGGAGGACCTGGGATGGGAGACCCAGTACTTC.

This rearrangement joins TRBV29-1 to TRBJ2-3, with D tentatively TRBD2 (5 bases). With 5 bases removed from V and 1 base from J, the gap between germline ends came to 10 bases. Germline V gene sequence: CDR1 SQVTM, CDR2 ANQGSEA. This CDR3 spans 13 amino acids. The CDR3 nucleotides are TGCAGCGTTAAGCGGCCAGGCACAGATACGCAGTATTTT. Translation gives CSVKRPGTDTQYF.

The chain uses TRBV20-1 and TRBJ1-5, with a weak D call TRBD1 (5 bases). The CDR3 is 14 residues long. The germline gives CDR1 DFQATT, CDR2 SNEGSKA (reference sequence). V dropped 6 bases and J dropped 2 bases, with 14 bases sitting between them. CDR3 sequence reads: CSALSGGGNQPQHF. CDR3 nucleotide sequence: TGCAGTGCCCTGTCCGGGGGGGGCAATCAGCCCCAGCATTTT.

This clonotype appeared a few times. The chain employs TRBV9 and TRBJ2-7, with unresolved D. Germline CDR1 is SGDLS and CDR2 is YYNGEE. Trimming shortened V by 3 bases and J by 7 bases, and 17 bases separated the two germline ends. CDR3 length: 14 residues. CDR3 nucleotide sequence: TGTGCCAGCAGCGGGCAGTCACAAGGACGGGAGCAGTACTTC. It is translated as CASSGQSQGREQYF.

This clonotype was found once. The chain carries TRBV7-2 and TRBJ2-1; 9 positions match TRBD2. Germline CDR1 is SGHTA and CDR2 is FQGNSA. V shed 9 bases, J shed 3 bases, and the junction held 3 bases outside the gene matches. This CDR3 is 13 amino acids long. DNA for the CDR3: TGTGCCAGTTTAGCGGGGGTCTACAATGAGCAGTTCTTC. It translates to CASLAGVYNEQFF. Full variable domain (outside the CDR3, taken from reference TRBV7-2 and TRBJ2-1): GAGVSQSPSNKVTEKGKDVELRCDPISGHTALYWYRQSLGQGLEFLIYFQGNSAPDKSGLPSDRFSAERTGGSVSTLTIQRTQQEDSAVYLCASLAGVYNEQFFGPGTRLTVL.

With respect to this clonotype: This likely comes from a read error, as the CDR3 has no conserved phenylalanine or tryptophan at its end. The chain recombines TRBV20-1 with TRBJ2-3; 13 bases agree with TRBD2. Trimming cost V 3 bases and J 6 bases; bases outside gene matches: 9. This CDR3 region has 16 residues. Germline V gene sequence: CDR1 DFQATT, CDR2 SNEGSKA (reference sequence). The DNA of the CDR3 is TGCAGTGCTAGCTACCTACTAGCGGGGGGGCGGGATACGCAGTATTCT. It translates to CSASYLLAGGRDTQYS.

The chain joins TRBV10-3 to TRBJ2-7; D is possibly TRBD2 (6 bases). The V and J ends lost 6 bases and 1 base respectively, with 13 bases between them. Germline lookup yields CDR1 ENHRY and CDR2 SYGVKD. The CDR3 loop spans 14 amino acids. CDR3 DNA sequence: TGTGCCATCAGCCCGGGACTGCGATCCTACGAGCAGTACTTC. As protein: CAISPGLRSYEQYF.

The sample holds a few counts of this clonotype. This sequence joins TRBV7-3 and TRBJ1-1; no clear D gene. V was pared by 8 bases and J by 3 bases, with 10 bases between. Germline CDR1 is SGHTA and CDR2 is FQGTGA. The CDR3 sequence is 12 residues long. DNA for the CDR3: TGTGCCAGCGGAGAGGAGTACACTGAAGCTTTCTTT. This encodes CASGEEYTEAFF.

The J gene is TRBJ2-3, the V gene TRBV29-1, with D unresolved. V lost 6 bases and J 4 bases, leaving 14 bases between the germline ends. Germline V lookup: CDR1 SQVTM, CDR2 ANQGSEA. This CDR3 contains 13 residues. As DNA, the CDR3 is TGCAGCGTCCGAGCTGCTCCCCCAGATACGCAGTATTTT. Translated: CSVRAAPPDTQYF.

The genes are TRBV10-2 and TRBJ1-2; a possible D gene is TRBD1 (5 bases). The V gene lost 4 bases and the J gene lost 2 bases, with 8 bases spanning the gap. Germline CDR1 is WSHSY and CDR2 is SAAADI. The CDR3 loop spans 13 amino acids. The CDR3 region has the DNA TGCGCCAGCAGTGCAGGGCCCAACTATGGCTACACCTTC. It specifies CASSAGPNYGYTF.

The chain links TRBV2 to TRBJ2-7; 7 bases are shared with TRBD1. Trimming at V came to 8 bases and at J to 3 bases, leaving 1 base not matched to a gene. CDR3 size: 11 residues. Germline V gives CDR1 SNHLY, CDR2 FYNNEI. The chain's CDR3 is CASRQGYEQYF. The CDR3 DNA is TGTGCCAGCCGACAGGGCTACGAGCAGTACTTC.

This sequence joins TRBV5-8 and TRBJ2-1; the D gene is possibly TRBD2 (5 bases). CDR1 and CDR2 from the germline V gene are SGHTS and YDEGEE. V lost 4 bases to trimming and J lost 8 bases, with 19 bases between them. CDR3 length: 15 amino acids. CDR3 nucleotides: TGTGCCAGCAGCCAGCTAGCCTCTTATAATGATGAGCAGTTCTTC. Amino acids: CASSQLASYNDEQFF.

This clonotype was seen a few times. CDR3 nucleotide sequence: TGTGCCACCAGCAGAGTAGCGGGGGACACTGAAGCTTTCTTT. Protein: CATSRVAGDTEAFF. V usage is TRBV15 and J usage is TRBJ1-1; possible D gene TRBD1, 5 bases. This CDR3 has 14 residues. V was clipped by 1 base and J by 3 bases, with 9 bases between them. Per the germline V gene, CDR1 is LNHNV and CDR2 is YYDKDF (reference sequence).

In this sample, this clonotype turned up a few times. V usage is TRBV7-8 and J usage is TRBJ1-2, with TRBD1 identical over 8 bases. J gave up 6 bases and V 5 bases, and 8 bases lay outside the gene matches. Germline CDR1 SGHVS, CDR2 FQNEAQ. The CDR3 length is 14 residues. This CDR3 is CASSPGQGSDGYTF. The CDR3 region has the DNA TGTGCCAGCAGCCCCGGACAGGGTAGTGATGGCTACACCTTC.

Only a few counts were recorded for this clonotype. In nucleotides, the CDR3 is TGTGCCACCCGACAGGGCGGTGGCTACACCTTC. This gives the protein CATRQGGGYTF. V and J are TRBV2 and TRBJ1-2; 7 bases match TRBD1. The junction had 6 bases not matched to a gene; V was cut back by 10 bases and J by 7 bases. This CDR3 contains 11 residues. In germline, CDR1 is SNHLY, CDR2 FYNNEI.

The CDR3 loop reads CASSRTSTSYEQYF. DNA of the CDR3: TGTGCCAGCAGCCGAACTAGCACCTCCTACGAGCAGTACTTC. V and J are TRBV7-6 and TRBJ2-7, with D possibly being TRBD2 (6 bases). Between the trimmed V and J ends, which lost 5 bases and 0 bases, there was a span of 11 bases. CDR1 SGHVS and CDR2 FNYEAQ come from the germline V gene. This CDR3 spans 14 amino acids.

The chain recombines TRBV6-4 with TRBJ2-7, with D uncertain. CDR1 is MRHNA and CDR2 is SNTAGT in the germline V gene. Trimming pared 5 bases from V and 1 base from J, leaving 15 bases between. There are 15 residues in the CDR3. The CDR3 DNA sequence: TGTGCCAGCAGTTTAGATAGTTCTGGGTCCTACGAGCAGTACTTC. Translating gives CASSLDSSGSYEQYF.

This chain uses TRBV7-9 with TRBJ2-7; TRBD1 or TRBD2 may be the D gene (5 bases each). This CDR3 spans 11 amino acids. From germline, CDR1 is SEHNR and CDR2 FQNEAQ (reference sequence). V was trimmed by 8 bases and J by 3 bases, leaving 8 bases between them. CDR3 DNA sequence: TGTGCCAGCCTTGGGGGCTACGAGCAGTACTTC. Translating gives CASLGGYEQYF.

The chain couples TRBV10-1 to TRBJ2-2; 8 bases map to TRBD2. CDR1 and CDR2 from the germline V gene are WNHNN and SYGVQD (reference sequence). This CDR3 is 16 amino acids long. The ends lost 0 bases at V and 6 bases at J; junction bases unmatched: 6. The CDR3 DNA sequence: TGCGCCAGCAGTGAGTCGGGAGCGGGAGCTTCCGGGGAGCTGTTTTTT. It translates to CASSESGAGASGELFF.

This sequence joins TRBV24-1 and TRBJ2-2; D is perhaps TRBD1 or TRBD2 (7 bases each). This CDR3 spans 18 amino acids. V was cut by 3 bases and J by 3 bases, with 19 bases left in between. Germline V CDR1 and CDR2: KGHDR, SFDVKD. This CDR3 is CATSDPRWQGGYTGELFF. The CDR3 DNA reads as TGTGCCACCAGTGATCCTAGGTGGCAGGGGGGGTACACCGGGGAGCTGTTTTTT.

V usage is TRBV10-3 and J usage is TRBJ2-6; a weak D match, TRBD1 (6 bases). CDR3 length: 12 amino acids. Germline values: CDR1 ENHRY, CDR2 SYGVKD. V was trimmed by 8 bases and J by 8 bases, leaving 10 bases between them. CDR3 protein: CAIGTSSNVLTF. The CDR3 bases are TGTGCCATCGGGACATCGTCCAACGTCCTGACTTTC.

V and J are TRBV19 and TRBJ1-2, with D maybe TRBD1 (6 bases). CDR1 is LNHDA, CDR2 SQIVND, per germline (reference sequence). The CDR3 totals 15 residues. The V gene lost 7 bases and the J gene lost 4 bases, with 19 bases spanning the gap. The CDR3 sequence: CASTPRGGGGYGYTF. The CDR3 DNA follows: TGTGCCAGTACCCCGAGGGGGGGAGGGGGCTATGGCTACACCTTC.

This clonotype was recorded only once. This chain's CDR3 is CASSLAITGGVDGYTF. CDR3 in DNA: TGTGCCAGCAGCTTAGCCATAACAGGGGGCGTAGATGGCTACACCTTC. The V gene is TRBV7-6, the J gene TRBJ1-2; 9 bases fit TRBD1. Germline-derived CDR1 and CDR2 are SGHVS and FNYEAQ. V gave up 0 bases and J gave up 6 bases; unmatched junction bases: 8. This CDR3 spans 16 amino acids.

The chain carries TRBV20-1 and TRBJ2-7, with D possibly being TRBD1 (5 bases). Trimming removed 6 bases at V and 3 bases at J, with 15 bases between. Germline V gene data show CDR1 as DFQATT and CDR2 as SNEGSKA (reference sequence). The CDR3 loop spans 13 amino acids. The CDR3 DNA is TGCAGTGCACGCCTGACAGATAACTACGAGCAGTACTTC. Protein: CSARLTDNYEQYF.

This clonotype has just one count. The genes are TRBV2 and TRBJ1-4; D is perhaps TRBD1 (5 bases). The V and J ends lost 3 bases and 6 bases respectively, with 11 bases between them. Germline lookup yields CDR1 SNHLY and CDR2 FYNNEI. This CDR3 contains 14 residues. Here the CDR3 reads CASSDRGSDEKLFF. In DNA, the CDR3 is TGTGCCAGCAGTGATAGGGGCAGCGATGAAAAACTGTTTTTT.